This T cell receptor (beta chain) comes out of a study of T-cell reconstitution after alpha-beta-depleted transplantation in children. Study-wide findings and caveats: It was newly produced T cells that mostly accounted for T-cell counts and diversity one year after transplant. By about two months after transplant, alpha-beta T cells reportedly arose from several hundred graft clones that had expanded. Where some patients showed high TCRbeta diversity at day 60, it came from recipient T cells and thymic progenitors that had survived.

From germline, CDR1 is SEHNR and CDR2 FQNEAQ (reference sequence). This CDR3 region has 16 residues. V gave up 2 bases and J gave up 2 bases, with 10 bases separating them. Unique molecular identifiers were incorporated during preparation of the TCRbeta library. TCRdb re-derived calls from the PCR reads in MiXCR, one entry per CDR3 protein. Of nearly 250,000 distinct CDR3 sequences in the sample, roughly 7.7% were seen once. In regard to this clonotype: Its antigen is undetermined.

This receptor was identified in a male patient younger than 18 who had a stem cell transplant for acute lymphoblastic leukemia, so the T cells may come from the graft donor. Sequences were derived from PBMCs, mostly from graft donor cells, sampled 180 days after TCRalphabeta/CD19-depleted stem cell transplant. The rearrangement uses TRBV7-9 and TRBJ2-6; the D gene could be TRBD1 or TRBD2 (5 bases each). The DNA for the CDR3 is TGTGCCAGCAGCTTATGGTTGGGGGCTGGGGCCAACGTCCTGACTTTC. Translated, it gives CASSLWLGAGANVLTF.